These 3 T cell receptor beta chains came from one sample sequenced in a study of blood T cell repertoires in COVID-19. Some clones are missing from TCRdb's copy, which holds only in-frame ones; the method was immunoSEQ multiplex PCR. This table holds fewer than 300,000 clones, about 85% found once. The sequenced material came from peripheral blood. The source is a human donor in a cohort sampled during active COVID-19.

Only a few counts were recorded for this clone. The chain links TRBV19 to TRBJ1-1; D not resolved. Germline CDR1 LNHDA, CDR2 SQIVND (reference sequence). The CDR3 contains 16 residues. V was trimmed by 0 bases and J by 4 bases, leaving 15 bases between them. The CDR3 region has the DNA TGTGCCAGTAGTATAGATCAAGGTGTGGGAGGCACTGAAGCTTTCTTT. Its translation is CASSIDQGVGGTEAFF.

The rearrangement links TRBV5-8 to TRBJ1-6; D unclear. Germline CDR1 and CDR2: SGHTS and YDEGEE. This CDR3 is 14 amino acids long. Between the trimmed V and J ends, which lost 4 bases and 13 bases, there was a span of 18 bases. This CDR3 reads CASSKRTGIRPLHF. The CDR3 DNA reads as TGTGCCAGCAGCAAGAGGACGGGGATTAGGCCCCTCCACTTT. Together with reference TRBV5-8 and TRBJ1-6, the CDR3 gives the full variable domain: EAGVTQSPTHLIKTRGQQATLRCSPISGHTSVYWYQQALGLGLQFLLWYDEGEERNRGNFPPRFSGRQFPNYSSELNVNALELEDSALYLCASSKRTGIRPLHFGNGTRLTVT.

The rearrangement uses TRBV7-9 and TRBJ2-1; possibly TRBD1 for D (6 bases). The germline V and J ends were trimmed by 5 bases and 10 bases, with 9 bases remaining between them. Germline CDR1 SEHNR, CDR2 FQNEAQ (reference sequence). The CDR3 is made up of 11 amino acids. CDR3 DNA sequence: TGTGCCAGCAGCAAAGACAGGGAGCAGTTCTTC. Translating it yields CASSKDREQFF.